This record concerns one TCR beta chain sequence. Its specificity is unknown. Time point specified: patch test 1, 2 weeks after DPC sensitization. Treatment described: therapeutic diphenylcyclopropenone sensitization with weekly scalp DPC. Total RNA was isolated from unfractionated whole blood. Source study methods: Ranging from roughly 20,000 to 750,000, TCR counts per sample had a median value of around 90,000. From the RACE reads, TCRdb called clonotypes with MiXCR, one entry per CDR3 protein. None of the V and J calls come from the authors' own analysis; TCRdb made them. The repertoire holds a few hundred thousand distinct CDR3 sequences, with more than 4.5% as singletons. This sample was taken from a study of human T cells and chemical hapten exposure. Study information: Researchers reported sensitizing an approximately 2 cm by approximately 2 cm upper inner arm skin site with 2% DPC. Study-level findings and limits: TCRs exceeding a frequency of 1 in 1000 stayed unchanged under DPC sensitization.

Germline CDR1 reads SGHNT; CDR2 reads YENEEA. The CDR3 totals 15 residues. Trimming at V came to 5 bases and at J to 2 bases, leaving 5 bases not matched to a gene. The clonotype comes from a woman in her forties or fifties with alopecia areata. Some clones in this sample may be carry-over from other donors' samples. This chain connects TRBV11-3 to TRBJ1-3; 8 positions agree with TRBD1. The sample consisted of whole blood, taken in connection with sensitization to the hapten diphenylcyclopropenone (DPC). CDR3 bases: TGTGCCAGCAGCCCCGGACAGGGTCCTGGAAACACCATATATTTT. This sequence encodes CASSPGQGPGNTIYF.